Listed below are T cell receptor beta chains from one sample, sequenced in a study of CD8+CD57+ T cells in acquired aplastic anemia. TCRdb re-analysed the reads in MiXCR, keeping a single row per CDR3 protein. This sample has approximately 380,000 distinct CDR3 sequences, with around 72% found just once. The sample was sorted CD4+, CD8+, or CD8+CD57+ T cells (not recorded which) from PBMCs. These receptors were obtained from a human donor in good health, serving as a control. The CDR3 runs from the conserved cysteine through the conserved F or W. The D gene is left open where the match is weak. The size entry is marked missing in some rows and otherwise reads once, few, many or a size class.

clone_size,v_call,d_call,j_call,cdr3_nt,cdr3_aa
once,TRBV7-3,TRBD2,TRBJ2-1,TGCGCCAGCAGCTTGTCTTTGCGAGCGGGGCGTAATGAGCAGTTCTTC,CASSLSLRAGRNEQFF
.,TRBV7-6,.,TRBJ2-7,TGTGCCAGCAGCTTAGGGGGACCTCAGTACGAGCAGTACTTC,CASSLGGPQYEQYF
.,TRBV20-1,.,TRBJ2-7,TGCAGTGCTAGACCCACCTCGGGATACGAGCAGTACTTC,CSARPTSGYEQYF
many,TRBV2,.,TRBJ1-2,TGTGCCAGCAGTGAGCAGGGAGTTTATGGCTACACCTTC,CASSEQGVYGYTF
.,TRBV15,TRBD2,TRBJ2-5,TGTGCCACCAGCAGATTCCTAGCGGGGACCCAGTACTTC,CATSRFLAGTQYF
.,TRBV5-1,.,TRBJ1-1,TGCGCCAGCAGCTGGGGGTCCGGGACTGAAGCTTTCTTT,CASSWGSGTEAFF
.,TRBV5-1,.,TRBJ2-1,TGTGCCAGCCGTGGCGGGGCCGACATTGAGCAGTTCTTC,CASRGGADIEQFF
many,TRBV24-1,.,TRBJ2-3,TGTGCCACCAGTGATTTAGTAGGGGTGCCAGCTAACACAGATACGCAGTATTTT,CATSDLVGVPANTDTQYF
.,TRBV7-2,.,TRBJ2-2,TGTGCCAGCAGCTTAGCGGCCAACTATGGCTACACCTTCCTGTTTTTT,CASSLAANYGYTFLFF
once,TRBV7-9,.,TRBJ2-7,TGTGCCAGCAGTGGAGAAAGGGACCATATAATGCACTTC,CASSGERDHIMHF
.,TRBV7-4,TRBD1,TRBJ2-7,TGTGCCAGCAGTTCGCGACAGGGCCTTACCGACGAGCTGTACTTC,CASSSRQGLTDELYF
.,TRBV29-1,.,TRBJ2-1,TGCAGCGTTGCGATAGGGGATGAGCAGTTCTTC,CSVAIGDEQFF
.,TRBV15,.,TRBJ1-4,TGCGCCAGCAGCTTGGCCGCAGGGATATATGAAACACTGTTTTTT,CASSLAAGIYETLFF
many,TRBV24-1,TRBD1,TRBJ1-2,TGTGCCACCAGTGATGCGGACAGGGGTAGTTATGGCTACACCTTC,CATSDADRGSYGYTF
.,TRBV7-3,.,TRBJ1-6,TGTGCCAGCAGCCCACAGGCCATCTATTCACCCCGCCCTTTT,CASSPQAIYSPRPF
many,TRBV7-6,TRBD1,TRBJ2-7,TGTGCCAGCAGCTTAGTGACAGGGGAATACGAGCAGTACTTC,CASSLVTGEYEQYF
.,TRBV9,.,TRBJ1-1,TGTGCCAGCAGCTCCACCGGGTGGAACACTGAAGCTTTCTTT,CASSSTGWNTEAFF
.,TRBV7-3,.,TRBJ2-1,TGTGCCAGCAGCCGAAGCACCGGGGACACCCAGTACAATGAGCAGTTCTTC,CASSRSTGDTQYNEQFF